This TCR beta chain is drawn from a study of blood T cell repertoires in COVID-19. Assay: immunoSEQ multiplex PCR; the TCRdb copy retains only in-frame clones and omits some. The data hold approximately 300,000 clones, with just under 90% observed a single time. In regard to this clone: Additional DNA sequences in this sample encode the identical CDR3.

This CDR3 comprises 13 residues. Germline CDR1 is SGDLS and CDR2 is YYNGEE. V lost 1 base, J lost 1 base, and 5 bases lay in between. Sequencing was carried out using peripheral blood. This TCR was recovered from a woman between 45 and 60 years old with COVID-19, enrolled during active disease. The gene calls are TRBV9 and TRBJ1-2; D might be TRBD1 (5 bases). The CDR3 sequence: CASSVQGNYGYTF. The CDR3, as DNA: TGTGCCAGCAGCGTACAGGGTAACTATGGCTACACCTTC.